Following are 17 T cell receptor beta chains from one sample sequenced in a study of blood T cell repertoires in COVID-19. Produced via immunoSEQ multiplex PCR; TCRdb's table is partial and in-frame only. Altogether around 70,000 clones are present, roughly nine tenths being singletons, with the ten largest covering approximately 9%. Sequencing was performed on peripheral blood. These receptors were taken from an elderly man with acute or convalescent COVID-19.

V gene TRBV24-1 combines with J gene TRBJ2-5; no reliable D call. CDR1 and CDR2 (germline): KGHDR, SFDVKD. The V end was cut by 1 base, the J end by 5 bases, with 13 bases between. CDR3 size: 15 residues. CDR3 protein: CATSDLSRNGETQYF. The DNA of the CDR3 is TGTGCCACCAGTGATTTAAGCCGTAACGGGGAGACCCAGTACTTC.

The rearrangement uses TRBV5-4 and TRBJ1-4, with 8 bases lining up with TRBD1. In germline, CDR1 is SGHNT, CDR2 YYREEE (reference sequence). The CDR3 is 13 amino acids. V lost 3 bases and J lost 8; bases outside the gene matches: 3. This CDR3 is CASSSGTGEKLFF. The CDR3 coding sequence is TGTGCCAGCAGCTCCGGGACAGGAGAAAAACTGTTTTTT. Full variable domain (remainder filled in from reference TRBV5-4 and TRBJ1-4): ETGVTQSPTHLIKTRGQQVTLRCSSQSGHNTVSWYQQALGQGPQFIFQYYREEENGRGNFPPRFSGLQFPNYSSELNVNALELDDSALYLCASSSGTGEKLFFGSGTQLSVL.

A word on this clone: Sequence at one end of the junction differs from germline and may be a read error. The gene calls are TRBV5-1 and TRBJ2-2; 9 bases fit TRBD2. Germline assignment: CDR1 SGHRS and CDR2 YFSETQ. This CDR3 is 17 amino acids long. Written as DNA, the CDR3 is TGCGCCCGCAGCCGCCTCGCGGGGGGGCCTAACACCGGGGAGCTGTTTTTT. Translating gives CARSRLAGGPNTGELFF.

The chain uses TRBV9 and TRBJ2-6; 9 bases map to TRBD1. Germline-derived CDR1 and CDR2 are SGDLS and YYNGEE. V gave up 0 bases and J gave up 2 bases; unmatched junction bases: 12. The CDR3 extends over 20 amino acids. The CDR3 DNA is TGTGCCAGCAGCGTAGACCGCGTCCCGGGACAGGGAACTGGGGCCAACGTCCTGACTTTC. It translates to CASSVDRVPGQGTGANVLTF.

The rearrangement uses TRBV28 and TRBJ1-4; D may be TRBD1 (5 bases). The germline V gene has CDR1 MDHEN and CDR2 SYDVKM. The V end lost 5 bases, the J end lost 6 bases, and 13 bases lay between the germline ends. The CDR3 totals 14 residues. The CDR3 loop is CASSKGVSDEKLFF. In DNA, the CDR3 is TGTGCCAGCAGTAAAGGGGTCTCGGATGAAAAACTGTTTTTT. Filled out from reference TRBV28 and TRBJ1-4, the complete variable domain reads DVKVTQSSRYLVKRTGEKVFLECVQDMDHENMFWYRQDPGLGLRLIYFSYDVKMKEKGDIPEGYSVSREKKERFSLILESASTNQTSMYLCASSKGVSDEKLFFGSGTQLSVL.

This chain joins TRBV7-9 and TRBJ1-6; TRBD1 matches at 7 bases. The trim removed 0 bases at V and 8 bases at J, leaving 7 bases unmatched. Germline V gives CDR1 SEHNR, CDR2 FQNEAQ (reference sequence). The CDR3 has 16 amino acids. CDR3 DNA sequence: TGTGCCAGCAGCTTAGCCATAGGGGGCGGGTATTCACCCCTCCACTTT. As protein: CASSLAIGGGYSPLHF.

This clone has a handful of counts. This chain connects TRBV6-5 to TRBJ1-2, with D possibly matching TRBD1 (6 bases). Germline CDR1 MNHEY, CDR2 SVGAGI. Trimming took 7 bases from V and 9 from J, leaving 21 bases between them. The CDR3 is made up of 14 amino acids. The CDR3 sequence: CASTQRGKGGRYTF. CDR3 nucleotide sequence: TGTGCCAGCACCCAAAGGGGGAAAGGGGGTCGCTACACCTTC.

V gene TRBV5-6 combines with J gene TRBJ1-2, with D possibly matching TRBD1 (6 bases). Germline CDR1 is SGHDT and CDR2 is YYEEEE. There are 14 residues in the CDR3. Trimming left V 7 bases short and J 6 bases short, with 19 bases between. The CDR3 sequence: CASVLVGAVNGYTF. The CDR3 DNA sequence: TGTGCCAGCGTCCTGGTGGGGGCAGTTAATGGCTACACCTTC.

The V call is TRBV3-1 (or the pseudogene TRBV3-2), the J call TRBJ2-7; TRBD2 matches 9 bases. Germline trimming cut 1 base from V and 2 bases from J; bases unmatched to any gene: 0. The CDR3 sequence is 14 residues long. Germline CDR1 LGHDT, CDR2 YNNKEL (reference sequence). CDR3 loop: CASSQASGTYEQYF. CDR3 sequence (DNA): TGTGCCAGCAGCCAAGCTAGCGGGACCTACGAGCAGTACTTC.

This rearrangement joins TRBV18 to TRBJ2-5; D is perhaps TRBD2 (6 bases). Germline CDR1 KGHSH, CDR2 LQKENI. Trimming removed 2 bases from V and 2 bases from J, with 9 bases in between. The CDR3 has 14 residues. Here the CDR3 reads CASSPAGGQETQYF. The CDR3 coding sequence is TGTGCCAGCTCACCAGCCGGGGGACAAGAGACCCAGTACTTC.

This clone came up once. The J gene is TRBJ1-5, the V gene TRBV2, with D uncertain. V dropped 4 bases and J dropped 0 bases, with 7 bases sitting between them. In germline, CDR1 is SNHLY, CDR2 FYNNEI. The CDR3 is made up of 14 amino acids. This CDR3 reads CASSAGYSNQPQHF. The CDR3, as DNA: TGTGCCAGCAGTGCAGGATATAGCAATCAGCCCCAGCATTTT.

The gene calls are TRBV29-1 and TRBJ1-2; TRBD1 is a possible D gene (5 bases). CDR1 SQVTM and CDR2 ANQGSEA come from the germline V gene. With 4 bases removed from V and 7 bases from J, the gap between germline ends came to 16 bases. The CDR3 loop spans 13 amino acids. The CDR3 DNA sequence: TGCAGCGTTGGAGCACGGGGGTCCGCTGGCTACACCTTC. As protein: CSVGARGSAGYTF.

Only a few counts were recorded for this clone. The rearrangement uses TRBV3-1 (or the pseudogene TRBV3-2) and TRBJ1-6, with D uncertain. V shed 2 bases and J shed 7 bases, with 6 bases lying between them. The CDR3 has 13 amino acids. Germline values: CDR1 LGHDT, CDR2 YNNKEL (reference sequence). Here the CDR3 DNA reads TGTGCCAGCAGCCAACGACTCAATTCACCCCTCCACTTT. This gives the protein CASSQRLNSPLHF.

V is TRBV2 and J is TRBJ1-2, with D possibly TRBD1 on 6 matching bases. V lost 4 bases to trimming and J lost 5 bases, with 14 bases between them. CDR3 length: 14 residues. Germline CDR1 and CDR2: SNHLY and FYNNEI. The CDR3 DNA reads as TGTGCCAGCAGTGTCTTACAGGGAGTATATGGCTACACCTTC. This codes for CASSVLQGVYGYTF.

This chain connects TRBV3-1 (or the pseudogene TRBV3-2) to TRBJ1-2, with 10 positions matching TRBD1. Germline CDR1 reads LGHDT; CDR2 reads YNNKEL (reference sequence). This CDR3 contains 14 residues. V was pared by 3 bases and J by 4 bases, with 2 bases of the junction left unmatched. CDR3 DNA: TGTGCCAGCAGCCAGGGGACAGGGGCCTATGGCTACACCTTC. Translation: CASSQGTGAYGYTF.

The chain recombines TRBV27 with TRBJ2-2; the match to TRBD1 covers 9 bases. Germline CDR1 is MNHEY and CDR2 is SMNVEV (reference sequence). CDR3 length: 17 residues. With V trimmed by 3 bases and J by 3 bases, 8 bases remained unmatched. CDR3 amino acids: CASSFTTGDRDTGELFF. For the CDR3, the DNA is TGTGCCAGCAGTTTCACAACCGGGGACAGGGACACCGGGGAGCTGTTTTTT.

This clone was picked up a small number of times. The junction departs from the called germline gene at one end, perhaps through a read error. The V and J genes are TRBV29-1 and TRBJ1-1; maybe TRBD1 (5 bases). This CDR3 comprises 13 residues. The germline gives CDR1 SQVTM, CDR2 ANQGSEA. DNA for the CDR3: TGCAGCCTTGAGGGGAGGTCGAACACTGAAGCTTTCTTT. The encoded protein is CSLEGRSNTEAFF.